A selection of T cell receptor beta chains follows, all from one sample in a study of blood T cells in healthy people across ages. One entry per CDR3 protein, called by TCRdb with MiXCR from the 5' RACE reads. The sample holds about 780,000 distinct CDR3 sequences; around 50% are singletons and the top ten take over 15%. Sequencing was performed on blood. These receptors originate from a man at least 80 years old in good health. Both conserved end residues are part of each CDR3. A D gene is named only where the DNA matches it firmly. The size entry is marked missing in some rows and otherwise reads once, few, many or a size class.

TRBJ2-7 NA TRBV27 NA TGTGCCAGCAGTTTATCGCTCGGGAGATACGAGCAGTACTTC CASSLSLGRYEQYF
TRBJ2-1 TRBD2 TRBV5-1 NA TGCGCCAGCAGCTTGGCTCGCGGGAGCGTCCCCTACAATGAGCAGTTCTTC CASSLARGSVPYNEQFF
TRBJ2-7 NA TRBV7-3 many TGTGCCAGCAGTTTAAACAGAAACTACGAGCAGTACTTC CASSLNRNYEQYF
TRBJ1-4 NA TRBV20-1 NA TGCAGTGCTGTGGAGGGAGTTTCTAATGGAAAACTGTTTTTT CSAVEGVSNGKLFF
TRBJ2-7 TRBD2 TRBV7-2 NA TGTGCCAGCAGCTTCGAGCTTATTGCGGGAGGCGAGCAGTACTTC CASSFELIAGGEQYF
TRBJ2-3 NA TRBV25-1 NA TGTGCCAGCAGTGAGACAGGCTGGGGAACAGATACGCAGTATTTT CASSETGWGTDTQYF
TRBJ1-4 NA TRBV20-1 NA TGCAGTGCTTGGACTGCCGGTAATGAAAAACTGTTTTTT CSAWTAGNEKLFF
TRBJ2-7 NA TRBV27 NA TGTGCCAGCAGTTTTGCGGGGTACGAGCAGTACTTC CASSFAGYEQYF
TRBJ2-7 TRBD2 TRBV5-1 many TGCGCCAGCAGCCCCCTCGGCGCGGGAGGGCCCTCGAACGAGCAGTACTTC CASSPLGAGGPSNEQYF
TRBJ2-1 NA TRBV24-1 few TGTGCCACCAGTGATTTTACAGGACTCTACAATGAGCAGTTCTTC CATSDFTGLYNEQFF
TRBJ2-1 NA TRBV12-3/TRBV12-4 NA TGTGCCAGCAGCCGTCCGGGGAGGAGCTCCTACAATGAGCAGTTCTTC CASSRPGRSSYNEQFF
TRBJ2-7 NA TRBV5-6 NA TGTGCCAGCAGCTTGGGAAACAGGGTTTTGGGCTACGAGCAGTACTTC CASSLGNRVLGYEQYF
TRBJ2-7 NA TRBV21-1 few TGTGCCAGCAGCAATATAGGCAGGCCCTACGAGCAGTACTTC CASSNIGRPYEQYF
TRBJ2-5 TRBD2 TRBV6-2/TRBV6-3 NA TGTGCCAGCAGTTATCAACCTTGGACTAGCACACAAGAGACCCAGTACTTC CASSYQPWTSTQETQYF
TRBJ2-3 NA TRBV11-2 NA TGTGCCAGCAGCAGACAGCGGAGTACCACAGATACGCAGTATTTT CASSRQRSTTDTQYF
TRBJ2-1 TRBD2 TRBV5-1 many TGCGCCAGCAGCTTGGTGTCTAGCGGGAGGGACGGTGAGCAGTTCTTC CASSLVSSGRDGEQFF
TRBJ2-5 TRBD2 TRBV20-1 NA TGCAGTGCTAGGGGAGCGGGAGGGGCTGAGACCCAGTACTTC CSARGAGGAETQYF
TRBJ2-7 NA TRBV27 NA TGTGCCAGCAGGTATACACTAGGCCCCGAGCAGTACTTC CASRYTLGPEQYF
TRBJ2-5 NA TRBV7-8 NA TGTGCCAGCAGCACCGGGGCGCAAGAGACCCAGTACTTC CASSTGAQETQYF
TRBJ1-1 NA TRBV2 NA TGTGCCAGCAGTGAGGGACGGGGGAAAGCTTTCTTT CASSEGRGKAFF
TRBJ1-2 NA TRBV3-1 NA TGTGCCAGCAGCCAAGGAGTACAGGGTATCGGCTACACCTTC CASSQGVQGIGYTF
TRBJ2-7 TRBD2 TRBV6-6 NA TGTGCCAGCAGTTCCCGGGACGGGGGGACCTACGAGCAGTACTTC CASSSRDGGTYEQYF
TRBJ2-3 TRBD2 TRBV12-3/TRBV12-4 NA TGTGCCAGCAGTTCAGACCAAAGCGGGAGTCTAGATACGCAGTATTTT CASSSDQSGSLDTQYF
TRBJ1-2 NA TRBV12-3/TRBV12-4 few TGTGCCAGCAGTTTATGGGCAGGGGCTGACTATGGCTACACCTTC CASSLWAGADYGYTF
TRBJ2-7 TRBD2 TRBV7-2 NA TGTGCCAGCAGCTCATATAGCGGGGGTATCTACGAGCAGTACTTC CASSSYSGGIYEQYF
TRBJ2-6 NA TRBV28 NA TGTGCCAACTCACCCCTCGGGACTGGGGCCAACGTCCTGACTTTC CANSPLGTGANVLTF
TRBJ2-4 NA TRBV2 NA TGTGCCAGCAGTGATCCGACTAGTGCCAAAAACATTCAGTACTTC CASSDPTSAKNIQYF
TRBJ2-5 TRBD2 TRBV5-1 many TGCGCCAGCAGCTTAGCGGGAGCAGAGACCCAGTACTTC CASSLAGAETQYF
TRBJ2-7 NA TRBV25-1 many TGTGCCAGCAGCCGAACCTACGAGCAGTACTTC CASSRTYEQYF
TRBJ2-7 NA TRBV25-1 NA TGTGCCAGCAGCCGTCTTGGTCACGAGCAGTACTTC CASSRLGHEQYF
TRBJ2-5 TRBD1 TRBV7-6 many TGTGCCAGCAGCCCACGGACAGGGGGGCAGTACTTC CASSPRTGGQYF
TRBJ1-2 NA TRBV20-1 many TGCAGTGCTACCGCCCCGCTCGGGATTGGGGATTCGGATGGCTACACCTTC CSATAPLGIGDSDGYTF
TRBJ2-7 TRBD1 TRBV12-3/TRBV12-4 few TGTGCCAGCAGTGACAGGGGAGGCAGCGAGCAGTACTTC CASSDRGGSEQYF